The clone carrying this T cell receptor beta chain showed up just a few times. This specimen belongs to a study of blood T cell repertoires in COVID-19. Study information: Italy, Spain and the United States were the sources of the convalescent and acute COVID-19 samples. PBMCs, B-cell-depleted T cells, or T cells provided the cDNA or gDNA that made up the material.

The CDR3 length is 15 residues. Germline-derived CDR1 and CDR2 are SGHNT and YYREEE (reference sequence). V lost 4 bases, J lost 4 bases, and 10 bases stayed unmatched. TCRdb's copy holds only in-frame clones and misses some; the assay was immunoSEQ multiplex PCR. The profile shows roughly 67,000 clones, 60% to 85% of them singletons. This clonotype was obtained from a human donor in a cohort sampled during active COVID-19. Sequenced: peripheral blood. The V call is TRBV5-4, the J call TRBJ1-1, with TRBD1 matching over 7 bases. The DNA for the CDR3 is TGTGCCAGCAGCGGAACAGGGGCGGGCATCACTGAAGCTTTCTTT. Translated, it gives CASSGTGAGITEAFF.